The clone carrying this T cell receptor (beta chain) has a handful of counts. Its matching antigen is unknown. Attachment of unique molecular identifiers was made to individual cDNA molecules. TCRdb re-called the 5' RACE reads with MiXCR, one entry per CDR3 protein. The sample lists tens of thousands of distinct CDR3 sequences; 5% to 6.5% were seen once. This record comes from a study of early T cells in non-severe SARS-CoV-2 infection. As for the study in general: It was bulk RNA from unsorted whole blood that was sequenced, and the chains were unpaired.

V lost 3 bases and J 5 bases, leaving 13 bases between the germline ends. The CDR3 runs to 15 residues. Germline-derived CDR1 and CDR2 are SEHNR and FQNEAQ (reference sequence). Study results and caveats: Anti-spike CD8 responses were favored by VDJdb matching, which missed private and CD4 specificities.

The sequencing sample was made of whole blood. This TCR was recovered from an adult who was a healthcare worker with PCR-confirmed SARS-CoV-2 infection or an uninfected control (not recorded which). V is TRBV7-9 and J is TRBJ2-2, with D hard to call. As DNA, the CDR3 is TGTGCCAGCAGCTTGGTCAGTGGCGGAACCGGGGAGCTGTTTTTT. This encodes CASSLVSGGTGELFF.